Shown below are 24 T cell receptor beta chains from a single sample sequenced in a study of a mutant IDH1 vaccine in newly diagnosed glioma. No antigen is known for these receptors. Libraries were prepared by immunoSEQ multiplex PCR; TCRdb keeps only in-frame clonotypes and omits some of them. The data contain some 54,000 clones, approximately 81% of them singletons. This sample's time point: week 35, safety follow-up. Doses comprised 300 ug of mutant IDH1 20-mer peptide each, plus topical imiquimod. The sequences come from PBMCs, collected from a glioma patient whose treatment included an IDH1 peptide vaccine. These TCRs come from a woman aged 18-29 years with glioma.

This chain uses TRBV9 with TRBJ2-3; 12 bases match TRBD1. The germline V gene encodes CDR1 SGDLS and CDR2 YYNGEE. The CDR3 covers 16 residues. Trimming removed 2 bases from V and 6 bases from J; junction bases left unmatched: 7. The CDR3, as DNA: TGTGCCAGCAGCGTGGGGACAGGGGGCTCCTCCGATACGCAGTATTTT. Amino acid sequence: CASSVGTGGSSDTQYF.

This chain links TRBV18 with TRBJ2-7, with TRBD1 matching over 8 bases. CDR3 length: 17 residues. Germline lookup yields CDR1 KGHSH and CDR2 LQKENI. Trimming took 2 bases from V and 4 from J; bases not matched to a gene: 13. CDR3 loop: CASSPYIVGQGGYEQYF. The CDR3 DNA reads TGTGCCAGCTCACCATATATTGTAGGACAGGGCGGGTACGAGCAGTACTTC.

This chain joins TRBV10-3 and TRBJ2-2; 14 positions match TRBD2. Germline CDR1 and CDR2: ENHRY and SYGVKD. V lost 7 bases to trimming and J lost 6 bases; unmatched junction nucleotides: 10. This CDR3 comprises 17 residues. The CDR3 spells CAIMRLAGGASAGELFF. CDR3 sequence (DNA): TGTGCCATCATGAGACTAGCGGGAGGGGCAAGCGCCGGGGAGCTGTTTTTT.

This CDR3 reads CASSFSRGRGDTEAFF. CDR3 sequence (DNA): TGTGCCAGCAGCTTCAGTCGAGGACGGGGGGACACTGAAGCTTTCTTT. The V and J genes are TRBV11-2 and TRBJ1-1; maybe TRBD1 (5 bases). Trimming removed 3 bases at V and 3 bases at J, with 17 bases between. CDR1 SGHAT and CDR2 FQNNGV come from the germline V gene. The CDR3 loop spans 16 amino acids.

In its sample, this clone was seen once. This chain connects TRBV11-3 to TRBJ2-5; unclear D gene. V shed 5 bases and J shed 4 bases, with 8 bases lying between them. This CDR3 contains 12 residues. CDR1 SGHNT and CDR2 YENEEA come from the germline V gene. The CDR3 spells CASSPLLETQYF. For the CDR3, the DNA is TGTGCCAGCAGCCCCCTATTAGAGACCCAGTACTTC.

The chain couples TRBV5-1 to TRBJ1-5; D possibly corresponds to TRBD1 (5 bases). The CDR3 sequence is 14 residues long. Germline CDR1 is SGHRS and CDR2 is YFSETQ. Trimming stripped 4 bases from V and 0 bases from J, with 8 bases between. CDR3 in DNA: TGCGCCAGCAGCCAGGGAGATAGCAATCAGCCCCAGCATTTT. Protein sequence: CASSQGDSNQPQHF.

J is TRBJ2-2 and V is TRBV6-6; 7 bases map to TRBD1. From germline, CDR1 is MNHNY and CDR2 SVGAGI (reference sequence). CDR3 length: 16 residues. Losses at the gene ends were 0 bases for V and 3 bases for J; bases not matched to a gene: 4. This CDR3 reads CASSYSGQVHTGELFF. The CDR3, as DNA: TGTGCCAGCAGTTACTCCGGACAGGTCCACACCGGGGAGCTGTTTTTT.

The V call is TRBV10-3, the J call TRBJ2-1, with TRBD2 matching over 9 bases. The V gene end was trimmed by 5 bases and the J gene end by 3 bases; junction bases not matched to a gene: 14. The germline V gene encodes CDR1 ENHRY and CDR2 SYGVKD. The CDR3 is made up of 18 amino acids. The CDR3 loop is CAISFSLGGAGGYNEQFF. The CDR3 DNA reads as TGTGCCATCAGTTTTTCCCTAGGGGGAGCGGGGGGCTACAATGAGCAGTTCTTC.

The chain uses TRBV13 and TRBJ1-1; D is perhaps TRBD1 (6 bases). The ends were cut back, 8 bases at V and 4 bases at J, with 14 bases in the middle. This CDR3 has 13 amino acids. Germline CDR1 is PRHDT and CDR2 is FYEKMQ (reference sequence). The CDR3 bases are TGTGCCAGCCGGGGGGGGGCGGCCACTGAAGCTTTCTTT. Its translation: CASRGGAATEAFF.

The chain employs TRBV27 and TRBJ1-4, with D perhaps matching TRBD1 (5 bases). Trimming pared 6 bases from V and 8 bases from J, leaving 19 bases between. Germline V gene sequence: CDR1 MNHEY, CDR2 SMNVEV (reference sequence). The CDR3 runs to 15 residues. The CDR3 DNA sequence: TGTGCCAGCAGGATCTTGGGACCTCCGGGGGAAAAACTGTTTTTT. This codes for CASRILGPPGEKLFF.

The V and J genes are TRBV6-1 and TRBJ2-1; TRBD2 aligns across 9 bases. The CDR3 is 15 residues long. Germline V gene sequence: CDR1 MNHNS, CDR2 SASEGT. The V and J ends lost 2 bases and 9 bases, in that order; junction bases with no gene match: 8. This CDR3 is CASSEKGLAGAEQFF. The CDR3 region has the DNA TGTGCCAGCAGTGAAAAGGGGTTAGCGGGGGCTGAGCAGTTCTTC.

The V call is TRBV2, the J call TRBJ2-7, with 9 bases lining up with TRBD1. The V and J ends lost 6 bases and 4 bases, in that order; junction bases with no gene match: 7. The CDR3 has 14 residues. Germline lookup yields CDR1 SNHLY and CDR2 FYNNEI. CDR3 sequence reads: CASSADRGWYEQYF. For the CDR3, the DNA is TGTGCCAGCAGCGCGGACAGGGGTTGGTACGAGCAGTACTTC.

CDR3 bases: TGTGCCAGCAGCCACGTAGGGGGCTACACCTTC. Encoded protein: CASSHVGGYTF. The chain joins TRBV14 to TRBJ1-2; D gene uncertain. The CDR3 spans 11 residues. Germline V gene lookup returns CDR1 SGHDN and CDR2 FVKESK. The V end lost 3 bases, the J end lost 8 bases, and 7 bases lay between the germline ends.

This rearrangement joins TRBV2 to TRBJ2-1, with TRBD2 matching over 9 bases. Germline-derived CDR1 and CDR2 are SNHLY and FYNNEI. Unmatched junction bases numbered 11, after V lost 6 bases and J lost 8 bases. CDR3 size: 15 residues. The CDR3 nucleotides are TGTGCCAGCAGCAACAAGGCGGGAGGGCAGGATGAGCAGTTCTTC. Its protein product is CASSNKAGGQDEQFF.

The rearrangement joins TRBV6-4 to TRBJ1-6; D is unresolved. With 5 bases removed from V and 8 bases from J, the gap between germline ends came to 4 bases. The CDR3 sequence is 11 residues long. Looked up from germline, CDR1 is MRHNA and CDR2 is SNTAGT. DNA for the CDR3: TGTGCCAGCAGTCTTCATTCACCCCTCCACTTT. It codes for CASSLHSPLHF.

V usage is TRBV7-6 and J usage is TRBJ1-3, with D perhaps matching TRBD1 (5 bases). The germline V gene encodes CDR1 SGHVS and CDR2 FNYEAQ. CDR3 size: 15 residues. V was clipped by 1 base and J by 8 bases, with 15 bases between them. CDR3 bases: TGTGCCAGCAGCTTAGATGAGGGGACCGTGCACACCATATATTTT. Translation: CASSLDEGTVHTIYF.

This clone was recorded only once. The chain employs TRBV10-3 and TRBJ1-5, with unresolved D. The CDR3 totals 16 residues. Trimming shortened V by 0 bases and J by 2 bases, and 11 bases separated the two germline ends. Germline lookup yields CDR1 ENHRY and CDR2 SYGVKD. This CDR3 is CAISESEGRRNQPQHF. The CDR3 DNA reads as TGTGCCATCAGTGAGTCGGAGGGTAGGCGCAATCAGCCCCAGCATTTT.

The CDR3 protein is CASSWSLAGGKNEQYF. The DNA for the CDR3 is TGTGCCAGTAGTTGGTCGCTAGCGGGAGGGAAGAACGAGCAGTACTTC. This rearrangement joins TRBV19 to TRBJ2-7; 12 positions match TRBD2. From germline, CDR1 is LNHDA and CDR2 SQIVND (reference sequence). The CDR3 is 16 residues long. V shed 5 bases, J shed 5 bases, and the junction held 10 bases outside the gene matches.

The chain has TRBV5-6 and TRBJ2-5; D remains unclear. V lost 1 base, J lost 1 base, and 8 bases lay in between. The germline V gene encodes CDR1 SGHDT and CDR2 YYEEEE. This CDR3 comprises 14 residues. Written as DNA, the CDR3 is TGTGCCAGCAGCTTGACTAACAGCCAAGAGACCCAGTACTTC. The encoded protein is CASSLTNSQETQYF. The full variable domain, rest sourced from reference TRBV5-6 and TRBJ2-5, is DAGVTQSPTHLIKTRGQQVTLRCSPKSGHDTVSWYQQALGQGPQFIFQYYEEEERQRGNFPDRFSGHQFPNYSSELNVNALLLGDSALYLCASSLTNSQETQYFGPGTRLLVL.

The chain is built from TRBV10-2 and TRBJ2-5, with D perhaps matching TRBD2 (6 bases). The CDR3 consists of 14 residues. V lost 6 bases, J lost 7 bases, and 18 bases lay in between. The germline CDR1 and CDR2 sequences are WSHSY and SAAADI. CDR3 amino acids: CASSPGLGVGTQYF. The CDR3 DNA reads TGCGCCAGCAGCCCGGGACTGGGAGTGGGGACCCAGTACTTC.

J is TRBJ1-1 and V is TRBV7-2; weak D call: TRBD1 (5 bases). Trimming took off 1 base at V and 4 bases at J, with 13 bases between the two ends. This CDR3 has 15 residues. The germline CDR1 and CDR2 sequences are SGHTA and FQGNSA. The CDR3 DNA reads TGTGCCAGCAGCTTAGTCAGGGCGGTGGGCACTGAAGCTTTCTTT. Protein product: CASSLVRAVGTEAFF.

The rearrangement links TRBV6-5 to TRBJ1-3; perhaps TRBD1 as D (6 bases). The germline CDR1 and CDR2 sequences are MNHEY and SVGAGI. V lost 7 bases, J lost 10 bases, and 20 bases lay in between. This CDR3 has 14 amino acids. CDR3 coding DNA: TGTGCCAGCACAAGGACAGCCTCTCCCTTTACCATATATTTT. Amino acids: CASTRTASPFTIYF.

This clone appeared a single time. V usage is TRBV29-1 and J usage is TRBJ1-5, with D possibly being TRBD1 (5 bases). The length of the CDR3 is 16 residues. Trimming stripped 0 bases from V and 4 bases from J, with 16 bases between. The germline V gene has CDR1 SQVTM and CDR2 ANQGSEA. CDR3 amino acids: CSVEDPGRVMNQPQHF. CDR3 nucleotide sequence: TGCAGCGTTGAAGATCCCGGCAGGGTGATGAATCAGCCCCAGCATTTT. Complete variable domain (other parts from reference TRBV29-1 and TRBJ1-5): SAVISQKPSRDICQRGTSLTIQCQVDSQVTMMFWYRQQPGQSLTLIATANQGSEATYESGFVIDKFPISRPNLTFSTLTVSNMSPEDSSIYLCSVEDPGRVMNQPQHFGDGTRLSIL.

This sequence joins TRBV6-5 and TRBJ2-1, with D perhaps matching TRBD1 (6 bases). The CDR3 length is 11 residues. V gave up 6 bases and J gave up 8 bases, with 8 bases separating them. Per germline, CDR1 MNHEY and CDR2 SVGAGI. In nucleotides, the CDR3 is TGTGCCAGCAGCAACAGGGATGAGCAGTTCTTC. It codes for CASSNRDEQFF.